The T cell receptor beta chain under discussion was sequenced for a study of T cells in Graves' hyperthyroidism and ophthalmopathy. Study context: Any treatment followed the collection of peripheral blood at initial diagnosis.

Uncontrolled infection, other autoimmune disease, pregnancy or lactation disqualified patients from enrolment. Study-wide points: Classification by a 13 V-J model distinguished ophthalmopathy from stable hyperthyroidism.

This clonotype has a handful of counts. The antigen is undetermined. The CDR3 regions of TCR beta were amplified from RNA transcripts. Using the HTBI primer set, a first-round RT-PCR was run on the TCR CDR3. TCRdb reprocessed the multiplex PCR reads with MiXCR, giving one entry per CDR3 protein. The table has almost 350,000 distinct CDR3 sequences, 18% seen once. The clonotype was recovered from a woman aged 40 to 50 with Graves' ophthalmopathy. The sample comprised blood.

As DNA, the CDR3 is TGTGCCAGCAGCTTAGCGGGAGGGATCTCCTACGAGCAGTACTTC. Translated, it gives CASSLAGGISYEQYF. The chain links TRBV5-5 to TRBJ2-7; 10 nucleotides align to TRBD2. After removal of 2 bases from V and 0 bases from J, the junction contained 2 bases not matched to a gene. There are 15 residues in the CDR3. Germline V gene sequence: CDR1 SGHKS, CDR2 YYEKEE (reference sequence).